The 13 T cell receptor beta chains below all came from one sample that was sequenced in a study of identical twins. In TCRdb, the 5' RACE reads were re-called with MiXCR into one record per CDR3 protein. This sample carries around 490,000 distinct CDR3 sequences, about 15% of them seen once, and the ten largest clones take roughly 0.46%. Separately, the same data were catalogued under a study of yellow fever vaccine responses in identical twins.

Input material: CD4+ T cells sorted from blood. The origin of the receptors is a woman between 18 and 29 years old in good health.

This clonotype was counted a few times. The chain carries TRBV7-2 and TRBJ2-7, with 7 nucleotides matching TRBD2. V gave up 5 bases and J gave up 7 bases; unmatched junction bases: 2. The CDR3 runs 11 residues. From germline, CDR1 is SGHTA and CDR2 FQGNSA. The CDR3 DNA follows: TGTGCCAGCAGCGCGGGGGTTGAGCAGTACTTC. It codes for CASSAGVEQYF.

This clonotype has just a few counts. This chain links TRBV20-1 with TRBJ2-1; possibly TRBD2 for D (6 bases). Germline V CDR1 and CDR2: DFQATT, SNEGSKA (reference sequence). Trimming removed 2 bases at V and 1 base at J, with 9 bases between. There are 14 residues in the CDR3. CDR3 protein: CSARYGSSYNEQFF. The CDR3 nucleotides read TGCAGTGCTAGATACGGGAGTTCCTACAATGAGCAGTTCTTC.

CDR3 region: CAIRDDRGLQNIQYF. The CDR3 DNA follows: TGTGCCATCAGGGACGACAGGGGGTTGCAAAACATTCAGTACTTC. The chain employs TRBV10-3 and TRBJ2-4, with 9 nucleotides matching TRBD1. This CDR3 has 15 residues. V was clipped by 6 bases and J by 5 bases; unmatched bases: 8. The V gene's germline CDR1 is ENHRY and CDR2 SYGVKD.

CDR3: CAAGTSSYEQYF. CDR3 in DNA: TGTGCCGCCGGGACTAGCTCCTACGAGCAGTACTTC. The chain is built from TRBV7-8 and TRBJ2-7, with 8 bases fitting TRBD2. The CDR3 contains 12 residues. The germline V gene has CDR1 SGHVS and CDR2 FQNEAQ. With V trimmed by 11 bases and J by 0 bases, 3 bases remained unmatched. Using reference TRBV7-8 and TRBJ2-7 for the parts outside the CDR3, the full variable domain is GAGVSQSPRYKVAKRGQDVALRCDPISGHVSLFWYQQALGQGPEFLTYFQNEAQLDKSGLPSDRFFAERPEGSVSTLKIQRTQQEDSAVYLCAAGTSSYEQYFGPGTRLTVT.

This clonotype was seen only a few times. This chain links TRBV20-1 with TRBJ2-1, with D unclear. The CDR3 is 14 residues long. The V and J ends lost 0 bases and 3 bases respectively, with 9 bases between them. CDR1 DFQATT and CDR2 SNEGSKA come from the germline V gene (reference sequence). The CDR3 DNA reads TGCAGTGCTAGAGATCTCGGAATCTACAATGAGCAGTTCTTC. It codes for CSARDLGIYNEQFF.

This clonotype came up a few times. The chain uses TRBV5-1 and TRBJ1-1; 12 nucleotides align to TRBD1. V dropped 2 bases and J dropped 2; count of bases not matched to a gene: 7. Germline V gene lookup returns CDR1 SGHRS and CDR2 YFSETQ. CDR3 size: 17 residues. The CDR3 sequence: CASSFPGQGARNTEAFF. The CDR3, as DNA: TGCGCCAGCAGCTTTCCGGGACAGGGGGCGAGAAACACTGAAGCTTTCTTT.

This clonotype was seen a handful of times. The gene calls are TRBV5-1 and TRBJ2-5; 7 nucleotides match TRBD1. The CDR3 is 15 amino acids. With V trimmed by 2 bases and J by 2 bases, 6 bases remained unmatched. CDR1 SGHRS and CDR2 YFSETQ come from the germline V gene. CDR3 sequence: CASSFGTAQQETQYF. For the CDR3, the DNA is TGCGCCAGCAGCTTCGGGACAGCACAGCAAGAGACCCAGTACTTC.

This clonotype has only a few counts. The chain employs TRBV10-3 and TRBJ1-1; TRBD1 is a possible D gene (5 bases). The ends were cut back, 6 bases at V and 1 base at J, with 9 bases in the middle. The CDR3 runs 13 residues. From germline, CDR1 is ENHRY and CDR2 SYGVKD. The CDR3, as DNA: TGTGCCATCAGGACAGTCAGGAACACTGAAGCTTTCTTT. It specifies CAIRTVRNTEAFF.

This clonotype was counted between two and nine times. The J gene is TRBJ1-2, the V gene TRBV5-6; no reliable D call. Trimming removed 5 bases from V and 6 bases from J, with 17 bases in between. The germline V gene has CDR1 SGHDT and CDR2 YYEEEE. This CDR3 has 14 residues. CDR3 in DNA: TGTGCCAGCAGACCCTGGTCCTGGGGAGATGGCTACACCTTC. Amino acids: CASRPWSWGDGYTF.

This clonotype showed up just a few times. The chain links TRBV10-2 to TRBJ2-1; D unclear. Trimming took 4 bases from V and 4 from J, leaving 5 bases between them. The CDR3 length is 12 residues. Per the germline V gene, CDR1 is WSHSY and CDR2 is SAAADI. CDR3 nucleotide sequence: TGCGCCAGCAGTGTATCGTACAATGAGCAGTTCTTC. Amino acid sequence: CASSVSYNEQFF.

This clonotype was counted only a few times. The chain has TRBV20-1 and TRBJ2-7; D may be TRBD1 (6 bases). This CDR3 is built from 12 residues. V was shortened by 1 base and J by 4 bases, with 8 bases between the two germline ends. Per germline, CDR1 DFQATT and CDR2 SNEGSKA (reference sequence). The chain's CDR3 is CSARGGRYEQYF. The CDR3 nucleotides read TGCAGTGCTAGAGGGGGGCGATACGAGCAGTACTTC.

This clonotype was counted at least ten times. J is TRBJ2-2 and V is TRBV5-1, with a possible D match to TRBD2 (5 bases). The CDR3 contains 11 residues. CDR1 and CDR2 from the germline V gene are SGHRS and YFSETQ. The V end was cut by 2 bases, the J end by 13 bases, with 9 bases between. Here the CDR3 DNA reads TGCGCCAGCAGCTTCGGGATTCTGCTGTTTTTT. Its protein product is CASSFGILLFF.

This rearrangement joins TRBV15 to TRBJ2-5, with a tentative D call TRBD1 (5 bases). Per the germline V gene, CDR1 is LNHNV and CDR2 is YYDKDF (reference sequence). This CDR3 region has 17 residues. The ends were cut back, 0 bases at V and 4 bases at J, with 18 bases in the middle. The CDR3 DNA is TGTGCCACCAGCAGAGATGTGGGTGCAGGGTGGGCAGAGACCCAGTACTTC. Its translation: CATSRDVGAGWAETQYF. Variable domain in full (rest from reference TRBV15 and TRBJ2-5): DAMVIQNPRYQVTQFGKPVTLSCSQTLNHNVMYWYQQKSSQAPKLLFHYYDKDFNNEADTPDNFQSRRPNTSFCFLDIRSPGLGDTAMYLCATSRDVGAGWAETQYFGPGTRLLVL.